One sample yielded the 3 T cell receptor beta chains listed below, sequenced in a study of T cell clonotyping in hematopoietic cell transplantation. TCRdb's copy holds only in-frame clones and misses some; the assay was immunoSEQ multiplex PCR. Among 50,000 or so clones listed, roughly four fifths were seen once. Documented time point: recipient sample about 28 days before transplant, after cytoreduction. The sequencing here drew on peripheral blood mononuclear cells, taken before stem cell transplant. The receptors were sampled from a man aged 60 to 75 with myelodysplastic syndrome. Some clones in this sample may be carry-over from other donors' samples.

J is TRBJ1-4 and V is TRBV7-9, with 9 bases lining up with TRBD1. CDR1 SEHNR and CDR2 FQNEAQ come from the germline V gene (reference sequence). The CDR3 consists of 15 residues. The J segment lost 5 bases and the V segment lost 2 bases, leaving 3 bases of the junction unmatched. The chain's CDR3 is CASSLPGTGNEKLFF. For the CDR3, the DNA is TGTGCCAGCAGCTTACCCGGGACAGGGAATGAAAAACTGTTTTTT.

The V call is TRBV9, the J call TRBJ1-1; D unresolved. The V gene's germline CDR1 is SGDLS and CDR2 YYNGEE. This CDR3 spans 13 amino acids. V dropped 4 bases and J dropped 3 bases, with 10 bases sitting between them. The CDR3 here is CASSPHTYTEAFF. In DNA, the CDR3 is TGTGCCAGCAGCCCACACACTTACACTGAAGCTTTCTTT.

The chain carries TRBV18 and TRBJ1-2; 8 nucleotides line up with TRBD1. From germline, CDR1 is KGHSH and CDR2 LQKENI. The CDR3 sequence is 15 residues long. Unmatched junction bases numbered 6, after V lost 4 bases and J lost 2 bases. The CDR3 DNA reads as TGTGCCAGCTCACGGCCCGGGACAGGAAACTATGGCTACACCTTC. The encoded protein is CASSRPGTGNYGYTF.